This entry lists 10 T cell receptor beta chains sequenced from one sample in a study of regulatory T cells in long-lasting Graves disease. Assembly of TCR beta libraries relied on iRepertoire HTBI primers together with Arm-PCR of CDR3 regions. TCRdb used MiXCR to reprocess the multiplex PCR reads, holding one entry per CDR3 protein. The table lists hundreds of thousands of distinct CDR3 sequences, roughly 14% of them singletons. Time point noted: newly diagnosed GD, antithyroid drugs for less than 3 months. TCR sequences were obtained from RNA taken from PBMCs. The same sample was also studied in work on T cells in Graves' hyperthyroidism and ophthalmopathy.

The material was peripheral blood mononuclear cells (PBMCs), obtained at new diagnosis, from a patient treated with antithyroid drugs. Receptors were obtained from a man aged 25-45 years with Graves disease.

In regard to this clonotype: A far bigger clonotype differs at one base, so this is likely a read error. The V gene is TRBV25-1, the J gene TRBJ1-2; tentative D call: TRBD1 (5 bases). The CDR3 runs to 13 residues. The V gene lost 3 bases and the J gene lost 2 bases, with 7 bases spanning the gap. Looked up from germline, CDR1 is MGHDK and CDR2 is SYGVNS. The chain's CDR3 is CASSEDNNYGYTF. The CDR3 DNA reads as TGTGCCAGCAGTGAGGACAACAACTATGGCTACACCTTC.

The V gene is TRBV10-3, the J gene TRBJ1-5; 12 bases map to TRBD1. This CDR3 comprises 17 residues. Germline V gene data show CDR1 as ENHRY and CDR2 as SYGVKD. With 6 bases clipped from V and 0 bases from J, the junction kept 6 bases outside the gene matches. The CDR3 nucleotides read TGTGCCATCAGCTCCGGGACAGGGGGCCTTAGCAATCAGCCCCAGCATTTT. This sequence encodes CAISSGTGGLSNQPQHF.

CDR3 protein: CAASIARSGEQYF. CDR3 DNA sequence: TGTGCCGCCTCGATAGCGAGGAGCGGCGAGCAGTACTTC. The chain is built from TRBV10-3 and TRBJ2-7, with D tentatively TRBD2 (5 bases). Germline V gene lookup returns CDR1 ENHRY and CDR2 SYGVKD. This CDR3 has 13 residues. Trimming took 11 bases from V and 6 from J, leaving 20 bases between them.

This clonotype occurred many times. The chain employs TRBV28 and TRBJ2-7, with D perhaps being TRBD1 or TRBD2 (6 bases each). The V gene's germline CDR1 is MDHEN and CDR2 SYDVKM. V lost 7 bases and J 2 bases, leaving 15 bases between the germline ends. The CDR3 is 14 residues long. CDR3 nucleotide sequence: TGTGCCAGCACCGCACGGGGGCTTACCTACGAGCAGTACTTC. Amino acids: CASTARGLTYEQYF.

This clonotype occurred many times. The chain uses TRBV24-1 and TRBJ2-3; 9 bases align to TRBD2. The CDR3 totals 17 residues. Per germline, CDR1 KGHDR and CDR2 SFDVKD. V lost 4 bases to trimming and J lost 3 bases; unmatched junction nucleotides: 10. The CDR3 DNA follows: TGTGCCACCAGTGACCGGATTAGCGGGAGCAGGACAGATACGCAGTATTTT. Amino acids: CATSDRISGSRTDTQYF.

This clonotype was seen ten or more times. The CDR3 DNA reads TGTGCCAGCAGCTTAATACAAGACACCGGGGAGCTGTTTTTT. Its protein is CASSLIQDTGELFF. V and J are TRBV11-2 and TRBJ2-2; D not resolved. The CDR3 is made up of 14 amino acids. Looked up from germline, CDR1 is SGHAT and CDR2 is FQNNGV. V was trimmed by 2 bases and J by 3 bases, leaving 7 bases between them.

This clonotype has at least ten counts. Mismatch with germline at one junction end may stem from a read error. This chain joins TRBV20-1 and TRBJ2-7; 8 nucleotides align to TRBD1. The CDR3 contains 14 residues. From germline, CDR1 is DFQATT and CDR2 SNEGSKA (reference sequence). The CDR3 here is CSARGGQVSDEQYF. CDR3 bases: TGCAGTGCTAGGGGGGGACAGGTCTCCGACGAGCAGTACTTC.

There are many counts of this clonotype. This chain connects TRBV2 to TRBJ1-2, with D maybe TRBD1 (5 bases). Germline V gene data show CDR1 as SNHLY and CDR2 as FYNNEI. V dropped 0 bases and J dropped 7 bases, with 9 bases sitting between them. There are 13 residues in the CDR3. CDR3 in DNA: TGTGCCAGCAGTGAAGCGCTTAGGGGTGGCTACACCTTC. It encodes CASSEALRGGYTF.

This clonotype was observed at least ten times. The chain links TRBV20-1 to TRBJ2-5, with 9 bases identical to TRBD1. V lost 6 bases, J lost 0 bases, and 5 bases stayed unmatched. In germline, CDR1 is DFQATT, CDR2 SNEGSKA (reference sequence). The CDR3 runs to 14 residues. The CDR3 DNA reads TGCAGTGCCGTCCGGGACAGGGACCAAGAGACCCAGTACTTC. Protein product: CSAVRDRDQETQYF.

In its sample, this clonotype was seen a few times. The chain uses TRBV30 and TRBJ2-6; perhaps TRBD1 as D (6 bases). The CDR3 contains 15 residues. Per germline, CDR1 GTSNPN and CDR2 SVGIG (reference sequence). Trimming shortened V by 3 bases and J by 0 bases, and 9 bases separated the two germline ends. The CDR3 DNA sequence: TGTGCCTGGAGGGACAGTTTCTCTGGGGCCAACGTCCTGACTTTC. Translating it yields CAWRDSFSGANVLTF.